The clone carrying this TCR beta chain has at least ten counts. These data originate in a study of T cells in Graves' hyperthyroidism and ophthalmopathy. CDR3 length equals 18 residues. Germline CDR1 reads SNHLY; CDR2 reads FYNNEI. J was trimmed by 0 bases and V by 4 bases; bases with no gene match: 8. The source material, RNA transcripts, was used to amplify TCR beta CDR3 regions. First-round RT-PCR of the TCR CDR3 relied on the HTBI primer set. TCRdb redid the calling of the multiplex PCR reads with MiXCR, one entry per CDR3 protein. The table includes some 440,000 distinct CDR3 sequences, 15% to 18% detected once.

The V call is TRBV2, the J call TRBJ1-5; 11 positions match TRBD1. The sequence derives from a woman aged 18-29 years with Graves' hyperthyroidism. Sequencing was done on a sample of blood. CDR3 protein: CASSGDRGILYSNQPQHF. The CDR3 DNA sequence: TGTGCCAGCAGTGGGGACAGGGGGATCCTTTATAGCAATCAGCCCCAGCATTTT.